This TCR beta chain was found in a study of Ad26.COV2.S vaccination and SARS-CoV-2 variants. Repertoires were generated with immunoSEQ multiplex PCR, while TCRdb's copy carries only in-frame clones and drops some. The profile covers approximately 97,000 clones, with roughly 75% appearing a single time and 17% taken by the ten largest. Trimming shortened V by 1 base and J by 5 bases, and 8 bases separated the two germline ends. CDR1 is MNHEY and CDR2 is SVGEGT in the germline V gene. The CDR3 length is 14 residues. This specimen consisted of peripheral blood, obtained after recovery from COVID-19. The V gene is TRBV6-2 or TRBV6-3, the J gene TRBJ2-2; D gene ambiguous. The TCR was taken from a human donor who had recovered from COVID-19. CDR3 DNA: TGTGCCAGCAGTTACTACGAGGCTACCGGGGAGCTGTTTTTT. Translated: CASSYYEATGELFF.